Below are 16 T cell receptor beta chains sequenced from a single sample in a study of CD8 T cell repertoires and HIV-1 epitope variants (TCRdb year 2020). Antigens of these TCRs are unknown. Library preparation employed the immunoSEQ multiplex PCR assay. TCRdb carries this immuneACCESS record with in-frame sequences only. Its versions omit some clonotypes, under half of them owing to an unresolved V gene in the studies checked, with the rest unexplained. The sample contains 6,800 or so clones, approximately 60% of them found a single time. Of the sample, 43% is held by the ten largest clones. Sequenced: cultured CD8+ T cells derived from PBMCs. The receptors were gathered from a male donor with HIV.

This chain links TRBV29-1 with TRBJ2-5; weak D call: TRBD1 (5 bases). The V end lost 0 bases, the J end lost 8 bases, and 10 bases lay between the germline ends. Germline lookup yields CDR1 SQVTM and CDR2 ANQGSEA. CDR3 length equals 12 residues. The CDR3 DNA sequence: TGCAGCGTTGAAGATCGTAGGGGCACCCAGTACTTC. It yields the protein CSVEDRRGTQYF.

This chain joins TRBV5-1 and TRBJ1-2; no definite D call. Trimming cost V 4 bases and J 2 bases, with 12 bases left between them. Germline-derived CDR1 and CDR2 are SGHRS and YFSETQ. The CDR3 length is 14 residues. CDR3 protein: CASSPTNGNYGYTF. The CDR3 nucleotides read TGCGCCAGCAGCCCCACGAACGGAAACTATGGCTACACCTTC.

In this sample, this clone turned up a few times. The CDR3 DNA follows: TGTGCCAGCAGCCCGGGGACAGGGCTGAATTCTTATGGCTACACCTTC. Its translation is CASSPGTGLNSYGYTF. The gene calls are TRBV7-6 and TRBJ1-2; 9 nucleotides agree with TRBD1. Germline lookup yields CDR1 SGHVS and CDR2 FNYEAQ. V dropped 5 bases and J dropped 5; count of bases not matched to a gene: 12. This CDR3 spans 16 amino acids. Full variable domain (rest looked up from reference TRBV7-6 and TRBJ1-2): GAGVSQSPRYKVTKRGQDVALRCDPISGHVSLYWYRQALGQGPEFLTYFNYEAQQDKSGLPNDRFSAERPEGSISTLTIQRTEQRDSAMYRCASSPGTGLNSYGYTFGSGTRLTVV.

A note on this clone: The same CDR3 also results from other DNA sequences found in this sample. The chain combines TRBV7-9 with TRBJ1-4; 10 bases line up with TRBD1. The CDR3 has 14 amino acids. V shed 6 bases and J 4 bases; nucleotides not matched to a gene: 2. The V gene's germline CDR1 is SEHNR and CDR2 FQNEAQ (reference sequence). The CDR3 sequence: CASRGTGDNEKLFF. As DNA, the CDR3 is TGTGCCAGCAGGGGGACAGGGGATAATGAAAAACTGTTTTTT.

J is TRBJ2-5 and V is TRBV7-6; D is possibly TRBD2 (5 bases). Trimming removed 6 bases at V and 2 bases at J, with 16 bases between. CDR3 size: 15 residues. Germline CDR1 is SGHVS and CDR2 is FNYEAQ. The CDR3 DNA reads TGTGCCAGCAGAAAGGACCCGGGATCGCAAGAGACCCAGTACTTC. It is translated as CASRKDPGSQETQYF.

The J gene is TRBJ2-7, the V gene TRBV4-3; D may be TRBD2 (5 bases). Trimming pared 1 base from V and 2 bases from J, leaving 9 bases between. This CDR3 spans 14 amino acids. The germline V gene encodes CDR1 LGHNA and CDR2 YSLEER. This CDR3 reads CASSQVEGTYEQYF. The CDR3 DNA is TGCGCCAGCAGCCAAGTCGAGGGCACCTACGAGCAGTACTTC.

The V gene is TRBV7-2, the J gene TRBJ1-1; D ambiguous. This CDR3 is built from 11 residues. Per germline, CDR1 SGHTA and CDR2 FQGNSA. The V end lost 5 bases, the J end lost 8 bases, and 9 bases lay between the germline ends. In nucleotides, the CDR3 is TGTGCCAGCAGCCCCGGTAGCGAAGCTTTCTTT. Translated, it gives CASSPGSEAFF.

J is TRBJ2-2 and V is TRBV7-9; possibly TRBD1 or TRBD2 for D (5 bases each). CDR1 and CDR2 (germline): SEHNR, FQNEAQ (reference sequence). CDR3 length: 15 residues. V lost 5 bases, J lost 8 bases, and 18 bases lay in between. The DNA of the CDR3 is TGTGCCAGCAGCCCAGAGGGGACCAACTTAGGGGAGCTGTTTTTT. Translated: CASSPEGTNLGELFF.

The table lists this clone with a few counts. The chain recombines TRBV5-4 with TRBJ2-7, with a weak D call TRBD1 (6 bases). The germline V and J ends were trimmed by 4 bases and 4 bases, with 15 bases remaining between them. Germline assignment: CDR1 SGHNT and CDR2 YYREEE (reference sequence). The CDR3 extends over 14 amino acids. As DNA, the CDR3 is TGTGCCAGCAGCGGGACACCCTCATATTACGAGCAGTACTTC. Protein: CASSGTPSYYEQYF.

The rearrangement links TRBV7-6 to TRBJ2-7; D is tentatively TRBD1 or TRBD2 (6 bases each). Germline-derived CDR1 and CDR2 are SGHVS and FNYEAQ. CDR3 length equals 14 residues. V gave up 3 bases and J gave up 1 base, with 10 bases separating them. For the CDR3, the DNA is TGTGCCAGCAGCTTGGGGGGCCCTTCCTACGAGCAGTACTTC. It translates to CASSLGGPSYEQYF.

This clone has only a few counts. This sequence joins TRBV27 and TRBJ1-1; D might be TRBD1 (5 bases). The CDR3 spans 14 residues. With 3 bases removed from V and 2 bases from J, the gap between germline ends came to 10 bases. Germline assignment: CDR1 MNHEY and CDR2 SMNVEV (reference sequence). The CDR3 spells CASSFGRANTEAFF. The CDR3, as DNA: TGTGCCAGCAGTTTCGGCAGGGCTAACACTGAAGCTTTCTTT.

This chain uses TRBV29-1 with TRBJ1-2; 11 bases map to TRBD1. Trimming removed 2 bases from V and 4 bases from J; junction bases left unmatched: 6. CDR3 length: 15 residues. The germline V gene encodes CDR1 SQVTM and CDR2 ANQGSEA. The CDR3 DNA is TGCAGCGTTGAATCCGGGACAGGGGGGATCTATGGCTACACCTTC. Amino acids: CSVESGTGGIYGYTF. Drawing the rest from reference TRBV29-1 and TRBJ1-2, the complete variable domain is SAVISQKPSRDICQRGTSLTIQCQVDSQVTMMFWYRQQPGQSLTLIATANQGSEATYESGFVIDKFPISRPNLTFSTLTVSNMSPEDSSIYLCSVESGTGGIYGYTFGSGTRLTVV.

This chain joins TRBV7-8 and TRBJ2-5; 7 bases align to TRBD2. Trimming took 4 bases from V and 1 from J; bases not matched to a gene: 12. The CDR3 length is 17 residues. Germline V lookup: CDR1 SGHVS, CDR2 FQNEAQ. In nucleotides, the CDR3 is TGTGCCAGCAGCTCCTCTAGCGGTGGGTACTTCCAAGAGACCCAGTACTTC. The encoded protein is CASSSSSGGYFQETQYF.

The genes are TRBV27 and TRBJ1-2, with 7 positions matching TRBD1. The CDR3 sequence is 16 residues long. CDR1 and CDR2 from the germline V gene are MNHEY and SMNVEV (reference sequence). After removal of 2 bases from V and 7 bases from J, the junction contained 13 bases not matched to a gene. The CDR3 DNA sequence: TGTGCCAGCAGTTTAAGGAACCGGCAGGGGGAGGTTGGCTACACCTTC. It codes for CASSLRNRQGEVGYTF.

The chain has TRBV7-9 and TRBJ2-7, with D possibly being TRBD1 (6 bases). The CDR3 covers 13 residues. Germline-derived CDR1 and CDR2 are SEHNR and FQNEAQ (reference sequence). V gave up 5 bases and J gave up 1 base, with 9 bases separating them. For the CDR3, the DNA is TGTGCCAGCAGCGGGACACCATCCTACGAGCAGTACTTC. Translated: CASSGTPSYEQYF.

This chain joins TRBV27 and TRBJ1-1; TRBD1 matches 12 bases. The CDR3 runs 16 residues. Germline V gene data show CDR1 as MNHEY and CDR2 as SMNVEV (reference sequence). With 3 bases clipped from V and 4 bases from J, the junction kept 6 bases outside the gene matches. CDR3 loop: CASSFWDRGPGTEAFF. CDR3 coding DNA: TGTGCCAGCAGTTTTTGGGACAGGGGGCCTGGCACTGAAGCTTTCTTT.